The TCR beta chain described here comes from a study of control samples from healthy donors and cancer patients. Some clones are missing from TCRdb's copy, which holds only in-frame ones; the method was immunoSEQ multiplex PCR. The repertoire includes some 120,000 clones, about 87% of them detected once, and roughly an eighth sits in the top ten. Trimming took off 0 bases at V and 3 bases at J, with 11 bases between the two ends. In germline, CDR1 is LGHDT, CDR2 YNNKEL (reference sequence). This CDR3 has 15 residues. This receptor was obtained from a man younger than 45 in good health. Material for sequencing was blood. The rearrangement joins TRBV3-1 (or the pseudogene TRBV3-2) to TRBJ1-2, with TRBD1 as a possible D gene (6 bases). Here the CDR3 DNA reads TGTGCCAGCAGCCAAGAAGGGACACGCCACTATGGCTACACCTTC. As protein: CASSQEGTRHYGYTF.